What follows is one TCR beta chain and its context. Only in-frame clones appear in the TCRdb table, and some are missing; sequencing was by immunoSEQ multiplex PCR. The profile shows tens of thousands of clones, 78% of them singletons. The data derive from a study of blood T cell repertoires in COVID-19. The wider study: Material from acute and convalescent COVID-19 was sourced from the United States, Italy and Spain. In each case, the material was cDNA or gDNA derived from T cells, B-cell-depleted T cells, or PBMCs.

This CDR3 has 12 amino acids. CDR1 LNHDA and CDR2 SQIVND come from the germline V gene (reference sequence). V lost 8 bases to trimming and J lost 2 bases; unmatched junction nucleotides: 0. This receptor was identified in a human donor in a cohort sampled during active COVID-19. Material for sequencing was peripheral blood. The chain combines TRBV19 with TRBJ1-5, with 7 positions matching TRBD1. The CDR3 here is CASGTGNQPQHF. CDR3 nucleotide sequence: TGTGCCAGTGGGACAGGCAATCAGCCCCAGCATTTT.